Each of the 10 T cell receptor beta chains below was sequenced from the same sample in a study of blood T cell repertoires in COVID-19. Generated by immunoSEQ multiplex PCR, the TCRdb table keeps only in-frame clones and is missing some. Seen here are approximately 150,000 clones, 84% observed once, and the top ten hold more than 3%. The sequenced sample was PBMCs or T cells enriched from blood (not recorded which). Receptor source: a man aged 45 to 65 in a cohort exposed to, infected with or recovered from COVID-19 (not recorded which).

The J gene is TRBJ1-2, the V gene TRBV4-1; 8 bases line up with TRBD1. CDR3 length equals 15 residues. After removal of 3 bases from V and 2 bases from J, the junction contained 5 bases not matched to a gene. Germline V CDR1 and CDR2: MGHRA, YSYEKL. The CDR3 DNA is TGCGCCAGCAGCCAGGCTAGACAGGGGAACTATGGCTACACCTTC. It specifies CASSQARQGNYGYTF.

The chain joins TRBV24-1 to TRBJ2-1; 9 bases are a match to TRBD2. This CDR3 spans 16 amino acids. The ends lost 3 bases at V and 3 bases at J; junction bases unmatched: 5. The germline CDR1 and CDR2 sequences are KGHDR and SFDVKD. For the CDR3, the DNA is TGTGCCACCAGTGATGGTAGCGGGAGAAGCTACAATGAGCAGTTCTTC. Protein sequence: CATSDGSGRSYNEQFF.

The rearrangement joins TRBV11-1 to TRBJ1-5, with D unclear. This CDR3 has 16 amino acids. Germline lookup yields CDR1 SGHAT and CDR2 FQDESV (reference sequence). Trimming took 1 base from V and 0 from J, leaving 10 bases between them. CDR3 amino acids: CASSLGGSLSNQPQHF. CDR3 bases: TGTGCCAGCAGCTTAGGAGGCAGCCTTAGCAATCAGCCCCAGCATTTT. Together with reference TRBV11-1 and TRBJ1-5, the CDR3 gives the full variable domain: EAEVAQSPRYKITEKSQAVAFWCDPISGHATLYWYRQILGQGPELLVQFQDESVVDDSQLPKDRFSAERLKGVDSTLKIQPAELGDSAMYLCASSLGGSLSNQPQHFGDGTRLSIL.

The rearrangement uses TRBV2 and TRBJ2-7; no clear D gene. Germline assignment: CDR1 SNHLY and CDR2 FYNNEI. This CDR3 has 15 residues. Trimming pared 2 bases from V and 3 bases from J, leaving 14 bases between. CDR3 DNA: TGTGCCAGCAGTGAAAGTGGAGCGAGTATCTACGAGCAGTACTTC. Amino acid sequence: CASSESGASIYEQYF.

This clone was recorded a few times. This sequence joins TRBV7-6 and TRBJ2-1, with D possibly matching TRBD1 (5 bases). This CDR3 is 12 amino acids long. Looked up from germline, CDR1 is SGHVS and CDR2 is FNYEAQ. V was pared by 5 bases and J by 4 bases, with 6 bases between. The CDR3 nucleotides are TGTGCCAGCAGCCCAGGGTACAATGAGCAGTTCTTC. Translated, it gives CASSPGYNEQFF.

This chain connects TRBV6-5 to TRBJ1-4; 9 nucleotides match TRBD1. The CDR3 is made up of 15 amino acids. With 6 bases clipped from V and 7 bases from J, the junction kept 9 bases outside the gene matches. Germline values: CDR1 MNHEY, CDR2 SVGAGI. This CDR3 reads CASSPDRGSGEKLFF. The CDR3 DNA reads TGTGCCAGCAGCCCCGACAGGGGGTCAGGTGAAAAACTGTTTTTT.

The chain has TRBV27 and TRBJ1-2, with unresolved D. The CDR3 is 14 residues long. Germline V gives CDR1 MNHEY, CDR2 SMNVEV (reference sequence). The V gene lost 5 bases and the J gene lost 4 bases, with 14 bases spanning the gap. CDR3 in DNA: TGTGCCAGCAGTCCATCCGGGAGCCTCTATGGCTACACCTTC. Translation gives CASSPSGSLYGYTF.

This chain uses TRBV29-1 with TRBJ1-5, with 7 nucleotides matching TRBD1. The CDR3 runs to 13 residues. J lost 7 bases, V lost 3 bases, and 6 bases had no gene match. CDR1 and CDR2 from the germline V gene are SQVTM and ANQGSEA. The CDR3 here is CSVETGLGQPQHF. The CDR3 coding sequence is TGCAGCGTTGAGACAGGGCTGGGACAGCCCCAGCATTTT.

The chain combines TRBV12-3 or TRBV12-4 with TRBJ2-3; D remains ambiguous. V was shortened by 0 bases and J by 13 bases, with 8 bases between the two germline ends. This CDR3 spans 11 amino acids. Here the CDR3 reads CASSLATDKYF. CDR3 in DNA: TGTGCCAGCAGTTTAGCCACAGATAAGTATTTT.

This chain uses TRBV6-5 with TRBJ2-1; TRBD2 might be the D (6 bases). V was cut by 7 bases and J by 7 bases, with 20 bases left in between. This CDR3 has 15 amino acids. The germline gives CDR1 MNHEY, CDR2 SVGAGI. Here the CDR3 reads CASIPILAGRNEQFF. The CDR3 DNA sequence: TGTGCCAGCATTCCAATCCTGGCAGGGAGGAATGAGCAGTTCTTC.